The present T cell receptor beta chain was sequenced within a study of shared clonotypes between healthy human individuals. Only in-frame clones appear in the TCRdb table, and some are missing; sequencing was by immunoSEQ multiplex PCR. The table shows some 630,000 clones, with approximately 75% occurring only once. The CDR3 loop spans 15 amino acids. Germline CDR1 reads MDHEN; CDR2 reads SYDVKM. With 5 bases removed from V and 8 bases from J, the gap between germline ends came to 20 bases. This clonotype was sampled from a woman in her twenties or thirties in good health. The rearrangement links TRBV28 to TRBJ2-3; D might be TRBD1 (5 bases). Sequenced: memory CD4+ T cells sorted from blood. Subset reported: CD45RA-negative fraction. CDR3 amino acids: CASSPYLWAQGTQYF. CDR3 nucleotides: TGTGCCAGCAGTCCATATCTATGGGCTCAGGGTACGCAGTATTTT.